This T cell receptor beta chain was identified during a study of T cell repertoires in cytomegalovirus infection. Germline V gives CDR1 SGHRS, CDR2 YFSETQ. V was pared by 3 bases and J by 3 bases, with 7 bases of the junction left unmatched. This CDR3 is built from 16 residues. In its sample, this clonotype was seen a few times. Antigen: not known. The study, taken as a whole, reports: Clonotype analysis showed dominance of the ex vivo response by HLA-C-restricted CMV-specific TCR beta clonotypes.

MiXCR was run by TCRdb on the reads, yielding one entry per CDR3 protein. The top ten hold 1.5% to 2% of the sample, which has under 300,000 distinct CDR3 sequences, around an eighth seen once. This sequence joins TRBV5-1 and TRBJ2-5; 11 positions match TRBD1. The receptor's source is a human donor in good health (CMV status not recorded). Some clones in this sample may be carry-over from other donors' samples. The sample comprised PBMCs. The CDR3 region is CASSWTPGQGEETQYF. The CDR3 DNA is TGCGCCAGCAGCTGGACTCCGGGACAGGGGGAAGAGACCCAGTACTTC.